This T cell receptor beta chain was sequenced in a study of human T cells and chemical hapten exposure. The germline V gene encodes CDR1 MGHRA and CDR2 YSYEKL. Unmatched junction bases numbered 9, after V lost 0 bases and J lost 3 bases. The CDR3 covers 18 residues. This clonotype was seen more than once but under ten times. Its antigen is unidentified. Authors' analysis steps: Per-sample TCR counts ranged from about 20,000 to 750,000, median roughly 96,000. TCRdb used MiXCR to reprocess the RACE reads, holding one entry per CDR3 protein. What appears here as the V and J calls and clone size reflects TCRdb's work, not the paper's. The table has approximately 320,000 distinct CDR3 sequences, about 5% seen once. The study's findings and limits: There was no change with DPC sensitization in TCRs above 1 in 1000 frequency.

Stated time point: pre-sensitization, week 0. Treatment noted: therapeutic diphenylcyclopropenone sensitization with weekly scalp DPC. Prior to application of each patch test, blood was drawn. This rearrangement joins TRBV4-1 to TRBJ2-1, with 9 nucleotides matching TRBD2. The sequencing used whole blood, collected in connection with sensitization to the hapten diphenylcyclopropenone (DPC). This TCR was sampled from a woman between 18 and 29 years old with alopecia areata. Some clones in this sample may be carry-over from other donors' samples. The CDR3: CASSQDLGGGAFYNEQFF. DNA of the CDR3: TGCGCCAGCAGCCAAGATTTGGGCGGGGGGGCCTTCTACAATGAGCAGTTCTTC.